This TCR beta chain was retrieved from a study of long-term antiretroviral therapy in people with HIV. Findings and caveats of the study: Whichever time point was examined, clones expanded before ART dominated the repertoire.

V was clipped by 5 bases and J by 2 bases, with 12 bases between them. Looked up from germline, CDR1 is MNHEY and CDR2 is SMNVEV (reference sequence). The CDR3 runs 14 residues. The table lists this clone with a few counts. The antigen is unknown. Researchers secured at least one pre-ART and at least two post-ART PBMC samples from each donor. In the United States, treatment was given to all participants with HIV. The samples comprised roughly 1-11 million cryopreserved PBMC ahead of DNA extraction. Sequencing relied on immunoSEQ assay v3.0, run at survey level. The data were produced by immunoSEQ multiplex PCR, yet TCRdb's version contains in-frame clones alone and is incomplete. The table shows tens of thousands of clones, with around 83% occurring only once.

The sample was unsorted PBMCs, taken 1 year after starting antiretroviral therapy. The genes are TRBV27 and TRBJ1-2; D is undetermined. The clonotype comes from a man between 18 and 35 years old with HIV. In DNA form, the CDR3 reads TGTGCCAGCAGTCCCGCGTCACAAAACTATGGCTACACCTTC. Protein product: CASSPASQNYGYTF.